These 21 T cell receptor beta chains were all obtained from the same sample, sequenced in a study of T cells in narcolepsy. The repertoire was sequenced with immunoSEQ multiplex PCR; TCRdb's copy has only in-frame clones and lacks some. The sample has about 22,000 clones; 70% to 90% are singletons. Material: memory (CD45RA-) CD4+ T cells from blood. The receptors shown here come from a human donor in good health.

This chain connects TRBV19 to TRBJ1-5; 7 bases map to TRBD1. The trim removed 7 bases at V and 6 bases at J, leaving 12 bases unmatched. There are 15 residues in the CDR3. Germline-derived CDR1 and CDR2 are LNHDA and SQIVND (reference sequence). The CDR3 bases are TGTGCCAGTACGGACTATAGGGGGCAGGGTCAGCCCCAGCATTTT. This sequence encodes CASTDYRGQGQPQHF.

This chain links TRBV11-3 with TRBJ2-3, with D hard to call. In germline, CDR1 is SGHNT, CDR2 YENEEA. V lost 1 base and J 2 bases, leaving 16 bases between the germline ends. The CDR3 contains 17 residues. CDR3 nucleotide sequence: TGTGCCAGCAGCTTAGGGGATTATTCGGTAGCCACAGATACGCAGTATTTT. This gives the protein CASSLGDYSVATDTQYF.

This clone was picked up a small number of times. The chain is built from TRBV7-9 and TRBJ2-3, with 14 bases that match TRBD2. Trimming took 6 bases from V and 1 from J; bases not matched to a gene: 6. The CDR3 sequence is 17 residues long. The germline gives CDR1 SEHNR, CDR2 FQNEAQ (reference sequence). The CDR3 DNA follows: TGTGCCAGCAGTCCAAGACTAGCGGGGGGGGGCACAGATACGCAGTATTTT. Amino acid sequence: CASSPRLAGGGTDTQYF.

The V call is TRBV9, the J call TRBJ1-2; tentatively, D is TRBD1 (5 bases). Trimming cost V 4 bases and J 2 bases, with 12 bases left between them. Per germline, CDR1 SGDLS and CDR2 YYNGEE. The CDR3 is made up of 14 amino acids. The CDR3 DNA follows: TGTGCCAGCAGCCGGGGCTTCACCAACTATGGCTACACCTTC. Translating it yields CASSRGFTNYGYTF. Looking up the rest from reference TRBV9 and TRBJ1-2 gives the full variable domain: DSGVTQTPKHLITATGQRVTLRCSPRSGDLSVYWYQQSLDQGLQFLIQYYNGEERAKGNILERFSAQQFPDLHSELNLSSLELGDSALYFCASSRGFTNYGYTFGSGTRLTVV.

The rearrangement joins TRBV14 to TRBJ2-5, with D perhaps TRBD1 or TRBD2 (5 bases each). The DNA end is a closer match to TRBJ2-7, so the J assignment may be wrong. The CDR3 consists of 13 residues. In germline, CDR1 is SGHDN, CDR2 FVKESK. CDR3 protein: CASSTRRDGEQYF. CDR3 DNA: TGTGCCAGCAGCACTAGACGGGACGGCGAGCAGTACTTC.

The genes are TRBV4-3 and TRBJ2-1; weak D call: TRBD2 (6 bases). Trimming took off 1 base at V and 3 bases at J, with 13 bases between the two ends. The CDR3 covers 16 residues. CDR1 is LGHNA, CDR2 YSLEER, per germline. The CDR3 loop is CASSQVWLANYNEQFF. The CDR3 DNA reads TGCGCCAGCAGCCAAGTGTGGCTAGCGAACTACAATGAGCAGTTCTTC.

This clone was picked up a small number of times. This sequence joins TRBV15 and TRBJ2-7, with no clear D. This CDR3 is built from 14 residues. Germline values: CDR1 LNHNV, CDR2 YYDKDF (reference sequence). Deletions cut 0 bases from V and 6 bases from J, with 12 bases between. CDR3 sequence: CATSRERGSREQYF. As DNA, the CDR3 is TGTGCCACCAGCAGAGAAAGAGGTTCCCGCGAGCAGTACTTC.

The genes are TRBV29-1 and TRBJ2-7, with TRBD1 identical over 7 bases. Germline assignment: CDR1 SQVTM and CDR2 ANQGSEA. J lost 0 bases, V lost 5 bases, and 7 bases had no gene match. The CDR3 runs to 14 residues. The CDR3 DNA sequence: TGCAGCGTTATTAGACAGGGAAGCTCCTACGAGCAGTACTTC. It encodes CSVIRQGSSYEQYF.

The sample holds one count of this clone. The chain recombines TRBV7-2 with TRBJ1-2, with D maybe TRBD1 (6 bases). CDR1 and CDR2 from the germline V gene are SGHTA and FQGNSA. The CDR3 runs 17 residues. Trimming took off 5 bases at V and 7 bases at J, with 26 bases between the two ends. The DNA of the CDR3 is TGTGCCAGCAGCCAGAGGGGTTTGGGGGGCGCAGGCATTGGCTACACCTTC. Residues: CASSQRGLGGAGIGYTF.

The chain combines TRBV25-1 with TRBJ1-6; possibly TRBD1 for D (5 bases). The CDR3 has 14 amino acids. Trimming took off 3 bases at V and 12 bases at J, with 15 bases between the two ends. In germline, CDR1 is MGHDK, CDR2 SYGVNS. CDR3 region: CASSDSQGKEPLHF. The CDR3 DNA follows: TGTGCCAGCAGTGATTCGCAGGGAAAGGAACCCCTCCACTTT.

This chain connects TRBV11-3 to TRBJ2-7; D is ambiguous. CDR1 and CDR2 (germline): SGHNT, YENEEA. This CDR3 contains 13 residues. The V and J ends lost 5 bases and 2 bases respectively, with 10 bases between them. CDR3 sequence reads: CASSRSLPYEQYF. The CDR3 region has the DNA TGTGCCAGCAGCCGGAGTCTCCCCTACGAGCAGTACTTC.

The rearrangement joins TRBV5-6 to TRBJ1-6; D is perhaps TRBD1 (6 bases). CDR3 length: 15 residues. The germline V and J ends were trimmed by 5 bases and 5 bases, with 14 bases remaining between them. CDR1 is SGHDT, CDR2 YYEEEE, per germline. The CDR3 spells CASSTLDRDNSPLHF. The CDR3 DNA reads TGTGCCAGCAGTACTTTGGACAGAGATAATTCACCCCTCCACTTT.

The rearrangement joins TRBV4-1 to TRBJ1-2; D gene uncertain. Trimming left V 0 bases short and J 4 bases short, with 6 bases between. In germline, CDR1 is MGHRA, CDR2 YSYEKL. This CDR3 contains 13 residues. The CDR3 nucleotides are TGCGCCAGCAGCCAAGATTTTCTCTATGGCTACACCTTC. Translating it yields CASSQDFLYGYTF.

The gene calls are TRBV28 and TRBJ2-3; 10 bases fit TRBD2. The V gene's germline CDR1 is MDHEN and CDR2 SYDVKM. The J segment lost 14 bases and the V segment lost 4 bases, leaving 15 bases of the junction unmatched. The CDR3 runs 15 residues. The CDR3 nucleotides read TGTGCCAGCAGTTCCTTAGCGGGGGGCCACAGATCAGCGTATTTT. Its translation is CASSSLAGGHRSAYF. Full variable domain (missing parts from reference TRBV28 and TRBJ2-3): DVKVTQSSRYLVKRTGEKVFLECVQDMDHENMFWYRQDPGLGLRLIYFSYDVKMKEKGDIPEGYSVSREKKERFSLILESASTNQTSMYLCASSSLAGGHRSAYFGPGTRLTVL.

This chain uses TRBV5-5 with TRBJ1-6; D not resolved. Trimming took 0 bases from V and 14 from J, leaving 12 bases between them. The CDR3 is 13 amino acids. Germline loops: CDR1 SGHKS, CDR2 YYEKEE (reference sequence). The CDR3 sequence: CASSLEGPGALHF. The CDR3 DNA reads as TGTGCCAGCAGCTTGGAAGGCCCCGGGGCCCTCCACTTT.

The chain has TRBV6-6 and TRBJ1-2, with D unclear. CDR3 length: 15 amino acids. Germline CDR1 is MNHNY and CDR2 is SVGAGI (reference sequence). Trimming cost V 4 bases and J 2 bases, with 14 bases left between them. CDR3 residues: CASSSPRVGNYGYTF. CDR3 nucleotide sequence: TGTGCCAGCAGTTCGCCCCGGGTGGGGAACTATGGCTACACCTTC.

The chain carries TRBV5-4 and TRBJ1-2, with 7 positions matching TRBD1. Germline-derived CDR1 and CDR2 are SGHNT and YYREEE (reference sequence). With V trimmed by 3 bases and J by 4 bases, 12 bases remained unmatched. The CDR3 is 16 amino acids. The CDR3 protein is CASSSPPGQTVYGYTF. The CDR3, as DNA: TGTGCCAGCAGCTCTCCACCGGGACAGACTGTCTATGGCTACACCTTC.

The chain links TRBV29-1 to TRBJ1-2; D unresolved. The germline gives CDR1 SQVTM, CDR2 ANQGSEA. This CDR3 has 12 amino acids. V shed 3 bases and J shed 1 base, with 6 bases lying between them. The chain's CDR3 is CSVDRDNYGYTF. As DNA, the CDR3 is TGCAGCGTTGACAGAGATAACTATGGCTACACCTTC.

The chain couples TRBV13 to TRBJ2-5; TRBD2 matches 14 bases. Per germline, CDR1 PRHDT and CDR2 FYEKMQ (reference sequence). The CDR3 is 15 residues long. Losses at the gene ends were 4 bases for V and 5 bases for J; bases not matched to a gene: 3. CDR3 in DNA: TGTGCCAGCAGCTCTGGACTAGCGGGGGGTGAGACCCAGTACTTC. It encodes CASSSGLAGGETQYF.

The chain links TRBV10-2 to TRBJ2-2, with TRBD1 identical over 10 bases. Per the germline V gene, CDR1 is WSHSY and CDR2 is SAAADI. CDR3 length: 15 residues. Germline trimming cut 6 bases from V and 7 bases from J; bases unmatched to any gene: 8. Here the CDR3 DNA reads TGCGCCAGCAGCCCCGGGACAGGGGTGCGCGGGGAGCTGTTTTTT. Its translation: CASSPGTGVRGELFF.

This clone was seen only a few times. The chain has TRBV5-4 and TRBJ1-1; D not certain. The CDR3 length is 14 residues. V dropped 7 bases and J dropped 0 bases, with 13 bases sitting between them. Germline V CDR1 and CDR2: SGHNT, YYREEE (reference sequence). CDR3 region: CASHRGPMNTEAFF. The CDR3 DNA reads TGTGCCAGCCACAGAGGTCCGATGAACACTGAAGCTTTCTTT. Supplemented by reference TRBV5-4 and TRBJ1-1, the full variable domain reads ETGVTQSPTHLIKTRGQQVTLRCSSQSGHNTVSWYQQALGQGPQFIFQYYREEENGRGNFPPRFSGLQFPNYSSELNVNALELDDSALYLCASHRGPMNTEAFFGQGTRLTVV.